Below are 4 T cell receptor beta chains sequenced from a single sample in a study of T cell responses to AZD1222 COVID-19 vaccine. Measured with immunoSEQ multiplex PCR; TCRdb has only the in-frame clones, and not every one. The table includes over 100,000 clones, about nine tenths detected once. The sequencing here drew on peripheral blood, taken on day 0 of AZD1222 vaccination. The receptor source for this set is an adult in good health.

The rearrangement uses TRBV6-6 and TRBJ1-1, with 10 nucleotides matching TRBD1. Trimming removed 6 bases from V and 4 bases from J; junction bases left unmatched: 11. This CDR3 contains 16 residues. Germline-derived CDR1 and CDR2 are MNHNY and SVGAGI (reference sequence). CDR3 region: CASSFGQGVDSTEAFF. For the CDR3, the DNA is TGTGCCAGCAGCTTCGGACAGGGGGTCGATTCCACTGAAGCTTTCTTT.

The chain carries TRBV7-3 and TRBJ2-5, with a weak D call TRBD2 (6 bases). CDR3 length equals 15 residues. V gave up 7 bases and J gave up 5 bases, with 20 bases separating them. The germline CDR1 and CDR2 sequences are SGHTA and FQGTGA. In DNA, the CDR3 is TGTGCCAGCACCCATAATGGAGGGCCTGGGGAGACCCAGTACTTC. Residues: CASTHNGGPGETQYF.

The J gene is TRBJ2-2, the V gene TRBV6-6; 12 bases match TRBD2. J gave up 2 bases and V 5 bases, and 6 bases lay outside the gene matches. Germline CDR1 and CDR2: MNHNY and SVGAGI (reference sequence). This CDR3 comprises 17 residues. DNA of the CDR3: TGTGCCAGCAGTCCTCCTAGCGGGGGGGCCAACACCGGGGAGCTGTTTTTT. Translating gives CASSPPSGGANTGELFF.

The J gene is TRBJ2-1, the V gene TRBV19; the D is unclear. Trimming took 3 bases from V and 6 from J, leaving 9 bases between them. The V gene's germline CDR1 is LNHDA and CDR2 SQIVND (reference sequence). CDR3 length: 13 residues. The DNA for the CDR3 is TGTGCCAGTAGTATTATCCTCTCCAATGAGCAGTTCTTC. Its protein is CASSIILSNEQFF.